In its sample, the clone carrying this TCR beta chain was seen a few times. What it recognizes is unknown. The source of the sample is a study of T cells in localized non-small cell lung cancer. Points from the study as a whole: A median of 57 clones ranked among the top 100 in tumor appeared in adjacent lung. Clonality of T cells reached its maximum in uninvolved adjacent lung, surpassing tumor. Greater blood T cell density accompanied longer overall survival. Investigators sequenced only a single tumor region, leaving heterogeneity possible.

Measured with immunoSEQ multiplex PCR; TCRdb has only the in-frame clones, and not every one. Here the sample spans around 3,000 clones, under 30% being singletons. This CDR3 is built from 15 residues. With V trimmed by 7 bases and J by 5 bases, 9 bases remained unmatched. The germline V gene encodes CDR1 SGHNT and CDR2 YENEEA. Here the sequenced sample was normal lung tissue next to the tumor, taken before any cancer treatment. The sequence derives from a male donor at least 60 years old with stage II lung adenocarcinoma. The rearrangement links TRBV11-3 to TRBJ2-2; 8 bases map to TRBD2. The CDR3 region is CASTTAGVGTGELFF. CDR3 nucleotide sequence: TGTGCCAGCACTACAGCGGGAGTGGGGACCGGGGAGCTGTTTTTT.